These 16 T cell receptor beta chains share one sample of origin, sequenced in a study of T-cell reconstitution after alpha-beta-depleted transplantation in children. TCRbeta library construction was performed incorporating unique molecular identifiers. One entry per CDR3 protein results from TCRdb running MiXCR on the PCR reads. The sample contains around 22,000 distinct CDR3 sequences, about 11% of which appear only once. Sample: PBMCs from the stem cell graft donor, taken from the stem cell graft. The receptors were sampled from a human donor who donated a stem cell graft to a child with chronic granulomatous disease.

This clonotype was seen many times. The V gene is TRBV7-9, the J gene TRBJ1-1; maybe TRBD1 (5 bases). Germline CDR1 and CDR2: SEHNR and FQNEAQ (reference sequence). This CDR3 contains 13 residues. V lost 7 bases and J lost 10, with 19 bases in between. CDR3 bases: TGTGCCAGCACTTCGGGCTCAGTCGGGGCAGCTTTCTTT. It codes for CASTSGSVGAAFF.

This clonotype was seen only a few times. The CDR3 region is CSVEEGRGSPLHF. CDR3 coding DNA: TGCAGCGTTGAAGAGGGTAGGGGCTCACCCCTCCACTTT. V gene TRBV29-1 combines with J gene TRBJ1-6; D may be TRBD1 (5 bases). Trimming removed 0 bases from V and 10 bases from J, with 10 bases in between. This CDR3 comprises 13 residues. In germline, CDR1 is SQVTM, CDR2 ANQGSEA.

This clonotype was observed at least ten times. The V and J genes are TRBV5-1 and TRBJ1-1; D possibly corresponds to TRBD1 (6 bases). Trimming took 4 bases from V and 5 from J, leaving 24 bases between them. From germline, CDR1 is SGHRS and CDR2 YFSETQ. CDR3 length: 17 amino acids. The CDR3 spells CASSPGLGGAIMTEAFF. The CDR3 nucleotides are TGCGCCAGCAGCCCCGGATTGGGGGGGGCTATCATGACTGAAGCTTTCTTT.

By proportion, this clonotype is medium-sized. V is TRBV20-1 and J is TRBJ1-1; D is unresolved. Trimming shortened V by 6 bases and J by 4 bases, and 12 bases separated the two germline ends. The CDR3 is 12 amino acids. Germline V gives CDR1 DFQATT, CDR2 SNEGSKA (reference sequence). In DNA, the CDR3 is TGCAGTGCCCCCTTAGGTGGCACTGAAGCTTTCTTT. Its translation is CSAPLGGTEAFF.

This clonotype was seen many times. The chain uses TRBV27 and TRBJ1-2, with 9 bases fitting TRBD1. Germline CDR1 and CDR2: MNHEY and SMNVEV (reference sequence). V gave up 8 bases and J gave up 1 base; unmatched junction bases: 5. This CDR3 region has 14 residues. CDR3 DNA sequence: TGTGCCAGCTTCAGGACAGGGGTTAACTATGGCTACACCTTC. Residues: CASFRTGVNYGYTF.

This clonotype was detected ten times or more. This sequence joins TRBV12-3 or TRBV12-4 and TRBJ2-1; D is unclear. Trimming stripped 1 base from V and 3 bases from J, with 10 bases between. The CDR3 is 15 amino acids. The CDR3 coding sequence is TGTGCCAGCAGTTTAGACAGCGCTCACTACAATGAGCAGTTCTTC. Protein product: CASSLDSAHYNEQFF.

This clonotype was found many times. The gene calls are TRBV7-2 and TRBJ2-2, with 12 positions matching TRBD2. This CDR3 comprises 17 residues. V trimming: 4 bases; J trimming: 3 bases; junction bases outside the gene matches: 6. CDR1 is SGHTA, CDR2 FQGNSA, per germline. CDR3 in amino acids: CASSSMRLAGDTGELFF. CDR3 sequence (DNA): TGTGCCAGCAGCTCAATGCGACTAGCGGGGGACACCGGGGAGCTGTTTTTT.

This clonotype was counted many times. The chain links TRBV28 to TRBJ1-1; the D is unclear. There are 13 residues in the CDR3. Per germline, CDR1 MDHEN and CDR2 SYDVKM. V lost 3 bases to trimming and J lost 10 bases, with 15 bases between them. CDR3 amino acids: CASSLSGSRGAFF. Written as DNA, the CDR3 is TGTGCCAGCAGTTTGTCAGGATCCCGGGGAGCTTTCTTT.

This clonotype was recorded many times. V gene TRBV11-2 combines with J gene TRBJ2-1, with 7 bases identical to TRBD2. V lost 5 bases to trimming and J lost 0 bases; unmatched junction nucleotides: 4. The CDR3 extends over 15 amino acids. Germline lookup yields CDR1 SGHAT and CDR2 FQNNGV. CDR3 in DNA: TGTGCCAGCAGCCCGATAGCGGGCTCCTACAATGAGCAGTTCTTC. This translates into CASSPIAGSYNEQFF.

This clonotype was seen a handful of times. The chain recombines TRBV10-2 with TRBJ1-1; D uncertain. CDR1 and CDR2 (germline): WSHSY, SAAADI. V was cut by 7 bases and J by 5 bases, with 14 bases left in between. This CDR3 spans 13 amino acids. CDR3 in amino acids: CASKVGSQTEAFF. CDR3 in DNA: TGCGCCAGCAAAGTCGGCAGTCAGACTGAAGCTTTCTTT.

This clonotype was detected many times. The chain is built from TRBV25-1 and TRBJ1-2; D perhaps matches TRBD1 (6 bases). Trimming stripped 2 bases from V and 1 base from J, with 11 bases between. The CDR3 consists of 15 residues. Germline CDR1 is MGHDK and CDR2 is SYGVNS. In DNA form, the CDR3 reads TGTGCCAGCAGTGAAATCGGGACACTTAACTATGGCTACACCTTC. It codes for CASSEIGTLNYGYTF.

This clonotype was observed at least ten times. The chain couples TRBV15 to TRBJ2-1; 12 bases are shared with TRBD2. Germline V gene sequence: CDR1 LNHNV, CDR2 YYDKDF (reference sequence). V dropped 2 bases and J dropped 7; count of bases not matched to a gene: 12. The CDR3 has 18 residues. CDR3 in DNA: TGTGCCACCAGCAGACCCACTAGCGGGGGGCCGTTATGGAATGAGCAGTTCTTC. Its translation is CATSRPTSGGPLWNEQFF.

This clonotype has ten or more counts. The V and J genes are TRBV3-1 and TRBJ2-6; 11 nucleotides line up with TRBD2. V was pared by 3 bases and J by 1 base, with 8 bases of the junction left unmatched. The CDR3 extends over 19 amino acids. Germline V gene sequence: CDR1 LGHDT, CDR2 YNNKEL (reference sequence). CDR3 amino acids: CASSQGLASGRSGANVLTF. The CDR3 bases are TGTGCCAGCAGCCAGGGCCTTGCTAGCGGGAGGTCTGGGGCCAACGTCCTGACTTTC.

This clonotype was recorded many times. The chain combines TRBV14 with TRBJ2-5; 11 positions match TRBD2. V lost 4 bases to trimming and J lost 5 bases; unmatched junction nucleotides: 9. There are 16 residues in the CDR3. CDR1 and CDR2 from the germline V gene are SGHDN and FVKESK. The DNA of the CDR3 is TGTGCCAGCAGCCTCGTAGCGGGAGGGCCGAGGGAGACCCAGTACTTC. This sequence encodes CASSLVAGGPRETQYF.

This clonotype was observed many times. J is TRBJ2-7 and V is TRBV29-1; 9 positions agree with TRBD2. This CDR3 spans 17 amino acids. The junction had 17 bases not matched to a gene; V was cut back by 4 bases and J by 4 bases. The germline CDR1 and CDR2 sequences are SQVTM and ANQGSEA. This CDR3 is CSVAGSGRGGAQYEQYF. As DNA, the CDR3 is TGCAGCGTTGCGGGGTCGGGGCGCGGGGGGGCTCAGTACGAGCAGTACTTC.

The table lists this clonotype with many counts. The V call is TRBV12-3 or TRBV12-4, the J call TRBJ1-2; D is ambiguous. V was shortened by 3 bases and J by 4 bases, with 9 bases between the two germline ends. CDR3 length equals 13 residues. The DNA for the CDR3 is TGTGCCAGCAGTTTTAGTCTGACCTATGGCTACACCTTC. Translating gives CASSFSLTYGYTF.